The 21 T cell receptor beta chains below come from one sample, sequenced in a study of CD8 T cells in Susac syndrome. Random hexamers were used to reverse transcribe an amount of roughly 0.5 to 1 ug RNA. TCRdb re-called the immunoSEQ multiplex PCR reads through MiXCR, storing one row per CDR3 protein. The table shows just over 150,000 distinct CDR3 sequences, with 90% to 95% occurring only once. Sequencing input: CD4+ T cells from PBMCs. All receptors derive from a human donor with Susac syndrome.

The rearrangement joins TRBV20-1 to TRBJ2-5; a possible D gene is TRBD2 (5 bases). Germline loops: CDR1 DFQATT, CDR2 SNEGSKA (reference sequence). Trimming removed 6 bases from V and 1 base from J, with 12 bases in between. The length of the CDR3 is 13 residues. CDR3 DNA: TGCAGTGCCGGAGGTCATAGCCAAGAGACCCAGTACTTC. It translates to CSAGGHSQETQYF.

The genes are TRBV4-2 and TRBJ1-1; weak D call: TRBD1 (6 bases). Trimming cost V 0 bases and J 5 bases, with 13 bases left between them. The CDR3 runs 15 residues. CDR1 and CDR2 (germline): LGHNA, YNFKEQ. CDR3 bases: TGTGCCAGCAGCCAAGAGGGGGCGATGTGGACTGAAGCTTTCTTT. Translation gives CASSQEGAMWTEAFF.

The chain has TRBV5-1 and TRBJ2-2; D perhaps matches TRBD1 (6 bases). V was clipped by 0 bases and J by 1 base, with 13 bases between them. In germline, CDR1 is SGHRS, CDR2 YFSETQ. This CDR3 has 17 amino acids. The CDR3 DNA is TGCGCCAGCAGCTTGGCTGGGGGCTCACGGAACACCGGGGAGCTGTTTTTT. Encoded protein: CASSLAGGSRNTGELFF.

The rearrangement joins TRBV21-1 to TRBJ1-5; TRBD1 reflects the table's D call only, with no check against the DNA. TRBV21-1 is an annotated pseudogene. CDR3 length: 14 amino acids. The CDR3 DNA is TGTGCCAGCAGCCCCCGGTGGAGTTGGCAGCCCCAGCATTTT. Protein: CASSPRWSWQPQHF.

This chain connects TRBV12-3 or TRBV12-4 to TRBJ1-2; maybe TRBD1 (5 bases). Trimming removed 2 bases from V and 5 bases from J, with 18 bases in between. The CDR3 consists of 16 residues. CDR3: CASSLSPRVEQYGYTF. The CDR3 coding sequence is TGTGCCAGCAGTTTAAGCCCCAGGGTGGAGCAGTATGGCTACACCTTC.

CDR3 sequence reads: CASSSLAGGYGYTF. The CDR3 bases are TGTGCCAGCAGCTCCCTGGCAGGAGGCTATGGCTACACCTTC. The chain combines TRBV7-8 with TRBJ1-2; D uncertain. This CDR3 has 14 amino acids. Trimming took 4 bases from V and 4 from J, leaving 13 bases between them. From germline, CDR1 is SGHVS and CDR2 FQNEAQ.

The chain couples TRBV20-1 to TRBJ2-3; unclear D gene. CDR1 and CDR2 from the germline V gene are DFQATT and SNEGSKA (reference sequence). The germline V and J ends were trimmed by 4 bases and 1 base, with 9 bases remaining between them. The CDR3 is 13 residues long. The CDR3 loop reads CSAKEPGTDTQYF. For the CDR3, the DNA is TGCAGTGCTAAGGAACCAGGCACAGATACGCAGTATTTT.

This clonotype was observed a handful of times. Written as DNA, the CDR3 is TGTGCCAGCAGCCGTTCGAGTGGCGCCTACGAGCAGTACTTC. Its protein is CASSRSSGAYEQYF. The genes are TRBV7-2 and TRBJ2-7; D is unresolved. From germline, CDR1 is SGHTA and CDR2 FQGNSA. V lost 5 bases, J lost 2 bases, and 13 bases lay in between. This CDR3 is 14 amino acids long.

This rearrangement joins TRBV15 to TRBJ2-7; possibly TRBD1 for D (5 bases). V lost 0 bases to trimming and J lost 3 bases, with 6 bases between them. CDR1 is LNHNV and CDR2 is YYDKDF in the germline V gene (reference sequence). The CDR3 sequence is 13 residues long. DNA for the CDR3: TGTGCCACCAGCAGAGATCAGGGCTACGAGCAGTACTTC. It yields the protein CATSRDQGYEQYF.

The chain is built from TRBV11-2 and TRBJ2-5; 9 bases map to TRBD1. V lost 2 bases, J lost 1 base, and 5 bases stayed unmatched. CDR1 SGHAT and CDR2 FQNNGV come from the germline V gene. The CDR3 has 16 amino acids. The CDR3 DNA sequence: TGTGCCAGCAGCTTACAAGGGACAGGGTCCCAAGAGACCCAGTACTTC. It yields the protein CASSLQGTGSQETQYF.

The chain has TRBV29-1 and TRBJ1-2, with no clear D. The CDR3 runs 11 residues. Germline V gene lookup returns CDR1 SQVTM and CDR2 ANQGSEA. The ends were cut back, 7 bases at V and 7 bases at J, with 13 bases in the middle. CDR3 DNA sequence: TGCAGCGCCCATTCAGCGGCTGGCTACACCTTC. This codes for CSAHSAAGYTF.

The rearrangement uses TRBV9 and TRBJ2-1, with D possibly called TRBD1 or TRBD2 (6 bases each). The CDR3 is 15 amino acids. The germline gives CDR1 SGDLS, CDR2 YYNGEE. Trimming removed 0 bases at V and 8 bases at J, with 15 bases between. The CDR3 bases are TGTGCCAGCAGCGTAGTAGGGGGGCAGACCCATGAGCAGTTCTTC. Translating gives CASSVVGGQTHEQFF.

The chain joins TRBV20-1 to TRBJ2-3; 8 nucleotides agree with TRBD2. The CDR3 is 14 residues long. Germline V gene data show CDR1 as DFQATT and CDR2 as SNEGSKA (reference sequence). V trimming: 2 bases; J trimming: 1 base; junction bases outside the gene matches: 2. CDR3 amino acids: CSARRAGGTDTQYF. As DNA, the CDR3 is TGCAGTGCTAGACGAGCGGGGGGCACAGATACGCAGTATTTT.

V and J are TRBV5-1 and TRBJ2-7; D ambiguous. CDR3 size: 15 residues. CDR1 SGHRS and CDR2 YFSETQ come from the germline V gene. V lost 4 bases and J lost 5, with 19 bases in between. CDR3 residues: CASSKTGGDNHEQYF. The CDR3 nucleotides are TGCGCCAGCAGCAAAACCGGTGGAGACAACCACGAGCAGTACTTC.

The chain links TRBV25-1 to TRBJ1-6; a weak D match, TRBD1 (5 bases). The CDR3 has 20 amino acids. Trimming took 4 bases from V and 1 from J, leaving 23 bases between them. Looked up from germline, CDR1 is MGHDK and CDR2 is SYGVNS. The CDR3 coding sequence is TGTGCCAGCAGTGGGGGGTTCGGGGCAGGAAGGAAATCCTATAATTCACCCCTCCACTTT. Translating it yields CASSGGFGAGRKSYNSPLHF.

The chain couples TRBV4-2 to TRBJ2-7; D tentatively reads TRBD1 or TRBD2 (5 bases each). This CDR3 has 16 amino acids. Germline V lookup: CDR1 LGHNA, CDR2 YNFKEQ. Between the trimmed V and J ends, which lost 0 bases and 0 bases, there was a span of 12 bases. CDR3 nucleotide sequence: TGTGCCAGCAGCCAAGATTTAGGGACGGTCTCCTACGAGCAGTACTTC. Encoded protein: CASSQDLGTVSYEQYF.

V gene TRBV15 combines with J gene TRBJ2-7; D may be TRBD1 (5 bases). Trimming shortened V by 0 bases and J by 3 bases, and 12 bases separated the two germline ends. The CDR3 is 15 residues long. Germline CDR1 LNHNV, CDR2 YYDKDF (reference sequence). CDR3 sequence (DNA): TGTGCCACCAGCAGAGAACTACAGGTGTACTACGAGCAGTACTTC. This encodes CATSRELQVYYEQYF.

V usage is TRBV11-2 and J usage is TRBJ2-1, with TRBD2 identical over 12 bases. The CDR3 consists of 18 residues. Germline V lookup: CDR1 SGHAT, CDR2 FQNNGV. Trimming at V came to 5 bases and at J to 6 bases, leaving 14 bases not matched to a gene. The CDR3 DNA follows: TGTGCCAGCAGCCCCCCTTTCCCCCTAGCGGGGGGGCTCAATGAGCAGTTCTTC. Amino acids: CASSPPFPLAGGLNEQFF.

The genes are TRBV7-9 and TRBJ1-2; D is ambiguous. The germline V gene has CDR1 SEHNR and CDR2 FQNEAQ (reference sequence). This CDR3 is 14 amino acids long. V was shortened by 5 bases and J by 8 bases, with 18 bases between the two germline ends. The CDR3 bases are TGTGCCAGCAGCCCAGCCTTGCGAGGGAACGGCTACACCTTC. This codes for CASSPALRGNGYTF.

The chain employs TRBV7-8 and TRBJ1-1; D possibly corresponds to TRBD1 (5 bases). The germline V gene encodes CDR1 SGHVS and CDR2 FQNEAQ. The CDR3 runs 14 residues. The V end lost 1 base, the J end lost 4 bases, and 10 bases lay between the germline ends. CDR3 bases: TGTGCCAGCAGCTTAGGTGGGCAGGGCACTGAAGCTTTCTTT. Protein: CASSLGGQGTEAFF.

This chain connects TRBV29-1 to TRBJ1-1; D not certain. CDR3 length equals 12 residues. Per germline, CDR1 SQVTM and CDR2 ANQGSEA. Trimming took off 3 bases at V and 0 bases at J, with 5 bases between the two ends. The CDR3 DNA is TGCAGCGTTGACCGCCTGAACACTGAAGCTTTCTTT. It specifies CSVDRLNTEAFF. Drawing the rest from reference TRBV29-1 and TRBJ1-1, the complete variable domain is SAVISQKPSRDICQRGTSLTIQCQVDSQVTMMFWYRQQPGQSLTLIATANQGSEATYESGFVIDKFPISRPNLTFSTLTVSNMSPEDSSIYLCSVDRLNTEAFFGQGTRLTVV.